This T cell receptor (beta chain) came from a study of identical twins. TCRdb fed the 5' RACE reads into MiXCR, producing one record per CDR3 protein. The sample consists of hundreds of thousands of distinct CDR3 sequences, 21% of them appearing once. Deletions cut 6 bases from V and 2 bases from J, with 10 bases between. The CDR3 spans 13 residues. This same sample was also taken into another study, of T cells expressing NK-cell markers.

The sample consisted of PBMCs. J is TRBJ2-5 and V is TRBV12-3 or TRBV12-4; D gene ambiguous. The TCR originated in a woman under 30 in good health. The CDR3: CASRLTRQETQYF. As DNA, the CDR3 is TGTGCCAGCAGGCTGACACGACAAGAGACCCAGTACTTC.